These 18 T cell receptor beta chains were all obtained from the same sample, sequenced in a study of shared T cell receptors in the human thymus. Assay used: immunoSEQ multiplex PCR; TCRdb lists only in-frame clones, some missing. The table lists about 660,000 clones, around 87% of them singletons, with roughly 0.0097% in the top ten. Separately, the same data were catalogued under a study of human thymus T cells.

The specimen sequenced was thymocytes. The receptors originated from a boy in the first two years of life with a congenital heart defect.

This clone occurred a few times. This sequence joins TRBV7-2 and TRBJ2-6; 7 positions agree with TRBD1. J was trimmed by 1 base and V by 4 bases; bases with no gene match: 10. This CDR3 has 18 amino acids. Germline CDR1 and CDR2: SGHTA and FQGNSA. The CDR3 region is CASSSEPGQKSGANVLTF. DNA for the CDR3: TGTGCCAGCAGCTCAGAGCCGGGACAGAAGTCTGGGGCCAACGTCCTGACTTTC. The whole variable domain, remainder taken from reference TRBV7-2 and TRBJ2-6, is GAGVSQSPSNKVTEKGKDVELRCDPISGHTALYWYRQSLGQGLEFLIYFQGNSAPDKSGLPSDRFSAERTGGSVSTLTIQRTQQEDSAVYLCASSSEPGQKSGANVLTFGAGSRLTVL.

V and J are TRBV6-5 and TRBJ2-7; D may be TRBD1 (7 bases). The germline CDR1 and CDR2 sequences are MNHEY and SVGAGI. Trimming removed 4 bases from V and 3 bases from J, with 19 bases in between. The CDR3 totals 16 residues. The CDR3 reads CASSSLTGEVGYEQYF. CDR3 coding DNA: TGTGCCAGCAGTTCCCTTACAGGGGAGGTGGGCTACGAGCAGTACTTC.

This chain's CDR3 is CASSPQMNTEAFF. In nucleotides, the CDR3 is TGTGCCAGCTCGCCTCAGATGAACACTGAAGCTTTCTTT. The V gene is TRBV18, the J gene TRBJ1-1; no clear D gene. The V gene's germline CDR1 is KGHSH and CDR2 LQKENI. The CDR3 runs 13 residues. V was pared by 6 bases and J by 0 bases, with 8 bases between.

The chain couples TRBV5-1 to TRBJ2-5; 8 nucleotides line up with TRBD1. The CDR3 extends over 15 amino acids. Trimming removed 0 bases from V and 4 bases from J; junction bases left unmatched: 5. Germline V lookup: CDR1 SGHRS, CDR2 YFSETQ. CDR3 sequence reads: CASSLVDRGGETQYF. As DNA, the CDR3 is TGCGCCAGCAGCTTGGTTGACAGGGGCGGAGAGACCCAGTACTTC.

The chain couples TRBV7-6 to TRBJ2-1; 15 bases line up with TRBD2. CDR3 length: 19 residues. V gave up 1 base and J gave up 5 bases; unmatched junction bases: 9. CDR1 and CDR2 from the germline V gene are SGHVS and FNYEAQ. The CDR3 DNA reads TGTGCCAGCAGCTTAGGCGGACTAGCGGGAGGGCCTAAGGACAATGAGCAGTTCTTC. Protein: CASSLGGLAGGPKDNEQFF.

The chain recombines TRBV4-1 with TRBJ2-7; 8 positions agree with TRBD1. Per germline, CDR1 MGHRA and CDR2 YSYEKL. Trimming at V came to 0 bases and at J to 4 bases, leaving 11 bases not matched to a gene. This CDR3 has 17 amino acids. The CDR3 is CASSQDLGGTGGYEQYF. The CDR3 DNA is TGCGCCAGCAGCCAAGATTTAGGAGGGACAGGTGGTTACGAGCAGTACTTC.

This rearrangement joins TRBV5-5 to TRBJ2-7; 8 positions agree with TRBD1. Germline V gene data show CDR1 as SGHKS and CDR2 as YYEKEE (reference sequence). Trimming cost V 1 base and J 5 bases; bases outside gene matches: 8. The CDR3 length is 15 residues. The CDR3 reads CASSLPPRGPNEQYF. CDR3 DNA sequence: TGTGCCAGCAGCTTGCCCCCCAGGGGGCCAAACGAGCAGTACTTC.

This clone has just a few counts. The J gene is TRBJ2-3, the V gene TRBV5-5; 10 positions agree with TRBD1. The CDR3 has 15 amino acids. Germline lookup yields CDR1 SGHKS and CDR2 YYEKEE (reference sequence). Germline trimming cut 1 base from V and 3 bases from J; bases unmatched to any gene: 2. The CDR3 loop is CASSLWTGGTDTQYF. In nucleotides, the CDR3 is TGTGCCAGCAGCTTGTGGACAGGGGGTACAGATACGCAGTATTTT. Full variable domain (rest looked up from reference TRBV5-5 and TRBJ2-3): DAGVTQSPTHLIKTRGQQVTLRCSPISGHKSVSWYQQVLGQGPQFIFQYYEKEERGRGNFPDRFSARQFPNYSSELNVNALLLGDSALYLCASSLWTGGTDTQYFGPGTRLTVL.

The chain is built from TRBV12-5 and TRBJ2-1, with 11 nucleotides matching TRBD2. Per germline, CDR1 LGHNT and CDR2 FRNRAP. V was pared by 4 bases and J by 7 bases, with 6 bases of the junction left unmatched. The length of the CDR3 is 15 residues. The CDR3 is CASGWMTSGNNEQFF. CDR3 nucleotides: TGTGCTAGTGGTTGGATGACTAGCGGGAATAATGAGCAGTTCTTC.

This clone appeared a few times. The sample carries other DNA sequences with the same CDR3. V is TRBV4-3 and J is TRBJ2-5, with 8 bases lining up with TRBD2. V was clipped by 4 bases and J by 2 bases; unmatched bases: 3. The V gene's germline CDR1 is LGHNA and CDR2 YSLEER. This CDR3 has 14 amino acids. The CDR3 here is CASSPREGQETQYF. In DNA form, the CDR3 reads TGCGCCAGCAGCCCCCGGGAGGGTCAAGAGACCCAGTACTTC.

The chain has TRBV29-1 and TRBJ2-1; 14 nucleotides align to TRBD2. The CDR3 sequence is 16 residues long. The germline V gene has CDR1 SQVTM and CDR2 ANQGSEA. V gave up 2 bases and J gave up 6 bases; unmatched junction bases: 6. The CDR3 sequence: CSVEMGTSGRGNEQFF. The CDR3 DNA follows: TGCAGCGTTGAAATGGGGACTAGCGGGAGAGGCAATGAGCAGTTCTTC.

Written as DNA, the CDR3 is TGTGCCAGCAGGTATTACCCCCACAGGAGCTCCTACGAGCAGTACTTC. Its translation is CASRYYPHRSSYEQYF. The J gene is TRBJ2-7, the V gene TRBV25-1; TRBD1 is a possible D gene (5 bases). V was cut by 6 bases and J by 0 bases, with 18 bases left in between. Germline loops: CDR1 MGHDK, CDR2 SYGVNS. The CDR3 contains 16 residues.

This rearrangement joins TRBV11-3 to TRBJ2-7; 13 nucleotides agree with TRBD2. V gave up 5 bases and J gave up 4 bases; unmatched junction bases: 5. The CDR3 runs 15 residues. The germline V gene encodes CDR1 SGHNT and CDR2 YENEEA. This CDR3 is CASSVGLAGDYEQYF. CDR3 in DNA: TGTGCCAGCAGCGTCGGACTAGCGGGAGATTACGAGCAGTACTTC.

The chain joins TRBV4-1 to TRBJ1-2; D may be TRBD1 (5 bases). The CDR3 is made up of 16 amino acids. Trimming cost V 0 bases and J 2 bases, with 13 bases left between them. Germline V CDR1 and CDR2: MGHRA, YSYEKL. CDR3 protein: CASSQDRGELNYGYTF. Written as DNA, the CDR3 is TGCGCCAGCAGCCAAGATCGGGGGGAATTGAACTATGGCTACACCTTC.

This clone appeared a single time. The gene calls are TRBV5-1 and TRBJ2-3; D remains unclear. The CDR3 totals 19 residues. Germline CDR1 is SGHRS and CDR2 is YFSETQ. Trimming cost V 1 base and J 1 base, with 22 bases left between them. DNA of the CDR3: TGCGCCAGCAGCTTGTCTTTGGTGGTCCGGTCGGTACGCACAGATACGCAGTATTTT. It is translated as CASSLSLVVRSVRTDTQYF.

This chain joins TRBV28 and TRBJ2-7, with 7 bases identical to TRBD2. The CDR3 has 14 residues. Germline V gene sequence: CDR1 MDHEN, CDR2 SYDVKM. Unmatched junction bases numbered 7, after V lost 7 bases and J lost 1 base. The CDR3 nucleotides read TGTGCCAGCATGGAGACTAGCCGATCCTACGAGCAGTACTTC. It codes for CASMETSRSYEQYF.

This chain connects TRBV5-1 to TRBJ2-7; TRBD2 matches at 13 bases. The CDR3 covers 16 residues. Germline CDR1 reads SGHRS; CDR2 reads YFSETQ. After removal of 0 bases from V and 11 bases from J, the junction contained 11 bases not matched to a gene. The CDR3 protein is CASSLGGLAGPERKYF. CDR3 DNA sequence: TGCGCCAGCAGCTTGGGGGGACTAGCGGGACCCGAACGAAAGTACTTC.

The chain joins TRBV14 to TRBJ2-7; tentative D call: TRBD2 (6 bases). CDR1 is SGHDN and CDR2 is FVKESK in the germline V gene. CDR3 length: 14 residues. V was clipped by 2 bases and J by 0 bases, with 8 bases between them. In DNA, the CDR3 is TGTGCCAGCAGCCAACCCGGGAGCTCCTACGAGCAGTACTTC. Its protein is CASSQPGSSYEQYF.